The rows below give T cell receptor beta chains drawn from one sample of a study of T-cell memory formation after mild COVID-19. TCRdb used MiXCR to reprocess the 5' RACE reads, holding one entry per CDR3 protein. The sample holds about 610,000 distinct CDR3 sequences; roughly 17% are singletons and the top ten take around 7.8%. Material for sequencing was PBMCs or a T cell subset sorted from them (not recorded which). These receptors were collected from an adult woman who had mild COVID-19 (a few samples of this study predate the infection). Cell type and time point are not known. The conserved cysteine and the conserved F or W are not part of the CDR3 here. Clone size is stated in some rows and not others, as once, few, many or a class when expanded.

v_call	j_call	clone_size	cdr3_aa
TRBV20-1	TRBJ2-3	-	SASSGSTDTQY
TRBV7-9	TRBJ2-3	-	ASSFASGVQY
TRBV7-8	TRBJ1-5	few	ASSLASGVGNQPQH
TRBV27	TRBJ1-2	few	ASSLSGRDGYT
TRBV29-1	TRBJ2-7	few	SATMTSPPIEQY
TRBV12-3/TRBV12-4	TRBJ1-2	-	ASSLSSTGYT
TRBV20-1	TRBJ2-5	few	SARVETQY
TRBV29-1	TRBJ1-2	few	SVDIGTDYGYT
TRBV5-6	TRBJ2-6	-	ASSFDRVASGANVLT
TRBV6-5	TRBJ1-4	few	ASSYLGEKLF
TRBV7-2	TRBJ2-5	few	ASSLSGLETQY
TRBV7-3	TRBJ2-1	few	ASSLWTSGTSYNEQF
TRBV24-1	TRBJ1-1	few	ATTTLSQLRGTEAF
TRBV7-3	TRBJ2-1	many	ASSSSQGVYNEQF
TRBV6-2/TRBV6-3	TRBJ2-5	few	ASSYIGLAEIQETQY
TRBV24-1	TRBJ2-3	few	AIGTSGRPEDTQY
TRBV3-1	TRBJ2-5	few	ASSQPGAETQY
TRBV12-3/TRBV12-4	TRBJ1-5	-	ASSPFGPGGNQPQH
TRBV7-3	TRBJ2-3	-	ASSQGSFTDTQY
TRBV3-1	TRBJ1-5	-	ASSLGYQPQH
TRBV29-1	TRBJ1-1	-	SVSNLGAGTEAF
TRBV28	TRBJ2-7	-	ASSSRGLAGDSYEQY
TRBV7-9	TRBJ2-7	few	ASSPVAGGSSYEQY
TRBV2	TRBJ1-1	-	ASIGGWNTEAF
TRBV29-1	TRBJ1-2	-	SVEDWGQSPNFQFYGYT
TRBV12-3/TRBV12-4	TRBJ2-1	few	ASSPLAGGYEQF
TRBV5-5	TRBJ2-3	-	ASSLGQGGATQY
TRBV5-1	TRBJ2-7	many	ASSLVQGNSYEQY
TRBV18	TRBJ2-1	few	ASSPPTVLTYNEQF
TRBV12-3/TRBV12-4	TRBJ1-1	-	ASSSKGTGGLWGTEAF